The rows below give T cell receptor beta chains drawn from one sample of a study of blood T cell repertoires in COVID-19. Assay: immunoSEQ multiplex PCR; the TCRdb copy retains only in-frame clones and omits some. The profile covers about 180,000 clones, with approximately 82% appearing a single time and over 9.5% taken by the ten largest. The sequenced sample was peripheral blood. The receptors originated from a woman of 80 years or more with active or convalescent COVID-19. CDR3s leave out the opening cysteine and the closing phenylalanine or tryptophan. D genes are given only for firm matches.

J: TRBJ1-2
D: NA
V: TRBV2
CDR3: ASNESGQGYGYT

J: TRBJ1-5
D: NA
V: TRBV5-1
CDR3: ASRRTAGSNQPQH

J: TRBJ2-1
D: TRBD1
V: TRBV2
CDR3: AISGTGGLEQF

J: TRBJ1-5
D: TRBD1
V: TRBV30
CDR3: AWSPDRGLQPQH

J: TRBJ2-5
D: NA
V: TRBV5-1
CDR3: ASSLVARVGQETQY

J: TRBJ2-7
D: TRBD2
V: TRBV28
CDR3: ASSLMLTSGAYEQY

J: TRBJ2-7
D: TRBD2
V: TRBV24-1
CDR3: ATGGAGGYEQY

J: TRBJ2-1
D: NA
V: TRBV21-1
CDR3: ASSNPAGGPVYNEQF

J: TRBJ2-5
D: NA
V: TRBV18
CDR3: ASSPPTSPETQY

J: TRBJ2-7
D: NA
V: TRBV2
CDR3: ASSHALGSGLYEQY

J: TRBJ2-7
D: NA
V: TRBV7-2
CDR3: ASTPRTASSYEQY

J: TRBJ2-5
D: NA
V: TRBV5-1
CDR3: ASSLGGGLETQY

J: TRBJ2-5
D: TRBD2
V: TRBV14
CDR3: ASSPRLAGVRETQY

J: TRBJ2-1
D: NA
V: TRBV5-6
CDR3: ASSFGNEQF

J: TRBJ1-2
D: NA
V: TRBV7-6
CDR3: ASSRLARSGYT

J: TRBJ1-1
D: TRBD1
V: TRBV5-1
CDR3: ASRKGTDDTEAF

J: TRBJ2-7
D: NA
V: TRBV20-1
CDR3: SVYSTYEQY

J: TRBJ1-2
D: NA
V: TRBV19
CDR3: ASNGQHNYGYT

J: TRBJ2-7
D: NA
V: TRBV20-1
CDR3: SARIAVEQY

J: TRBJ1-2
D: TRBD1
V: TRBV9
CDR3: ASSVGTGGVYGYT

J: TRBJ1-2
D: TRBD1
V: TRBV6-5
CDR3: ASTRGLPNYGYT

J: TRBJ2-2
D: TRBD2
V: TRBV4-1
CDR3: ASSHGWGRGTGELF

J: TRBJ1-1
D: NA
V: TRBV19
CDR3: ASSIGGVETEAF

J: TRBJ1-1
D: NA
V: TRBV28
CDR3: ASSLWGAGVNTEAF

J: TRBJ2-7
D: TRBD1
V: TRBV5-4
CDR3: ASRPGQGLDYEQY

J: TRBJ2-1
D: TRBD2
V: TRBV7-9
CDR3: ASSLAGGPYNEQF

J: TRBJ2-3
D: NA
V: TRBV5-4
CDR3: ASTREYGTDTQY

J: TRBJ2-7
D: NA
V: TRBV7-2
CDR3: ASSLVGQGYYEQY

J: TRBJ1-1
D: TRBD1
V: TRBV7-9
CDR3: ASSRGQPLNTEAF

J: TRBJ2-7
D: NA
V: TRBV5-6
CDR3: ASSPSVRAAYEQY

J: TRBJ2-5
D: NA
V: TRBV7-9
CDR3: ASSPRGPGGFSETQY

J: TRBJ2-5
D: TRBD1
V: TRBV18
CDR3: ASSPPTGLWETQY

J: TRBJ2-7
D: NA
V: TRBV6-5
CDR3: ASSYELASYEQY

J: TRBJ1-4
D: NA
V: TRBV7-2
CDR3: ASSLTAPNEKLF

J: TRBJ2-2
D: NA
V: TRBV11-2
CDR3: ASSPGRASTGELF

J: TRBJ1-3
D: NA
V: TRBV9
CDR3: ASSVGPSSGNTIY

J: TRBJ1-1
D: NA
V: TRBV28
CDR3: ATLRETNRMGTEAF

J: TRBJ2-5
D: NA
V: TRBV5-4
CDR3: ASSLAVGRETQY

J: TRBJ2-5
D: NA
V: TRBV5-1
CDR3: ASSLAPEETQY

J: TRBJ2-1
D: TRBD2
V: TRBV20-1
CDR3: SASGLAGGLSYNEQF

J: TRBJ2-1
D: NA
V: TRBV28
CDR3: ASSPQGIYNEQF

J: TRBJ2-5
D: TRBD2
V: TRBV27
CDR3: ASSTLAGGGETQY

J: TRBJ1-5
D: NA
V: TRBV19
CDR3: ASSILGQGHQPQH

J: TRBJ1-1
D: NA
V: TRBV6-6
CDR3: ATTVNSGQSEAF

J: TRBJ2-5
D: TRBD2
V: TRBV30
CDR3: AWSARLAGEETQY

J: TRBJ1-5
D: TRBD1
V: TRBV5-1
CDR3: ASSLLGQGNQPQH

J: TRBJ1-6
D: TRBD1
V: TRBV6-8
CDR3: ASRPGGSYNSPLH

J: TRBJ2-1
D: TRBD2
V: TRBV5-4
CDR3: ASSSGEREKILGEQF

J: TRBJ2-1
D: TRBD1
V: TRBV19
CDR3: ASRPDRGTYNEQF

J: TRBJ2-7
D: NA
V: TRBV7-2
CDR3: ASSLETGGEQY

J: TRBJ2-3
D: NA
V: TRBV5-1
CDR3: ASSPTGGGVDTQY

J: TRBJ2-6
D: TRBD1
V: TRBV19
CDR3: ASSIDGTAYKGANVLT

J: TRBJ2-1
D: NA
V: TRBV4-1
CDR3: ASSLINGPEQF

J: TRBJ1-3
D: NA
V: TRBV5-4
CDR3: ASSLDAYSSGNTIY

J: TRBJ1-4
D: NA
V: TRBV27
CDR3: ASSLWGQSNEKLF

J: TRBJ1-3
D: NA
V: TRBV27
CDR3: ASSPGSGPGDGNTIY